The clone carrying this TCR beta chain was seen repeatedly, ten times or more. Its antigen is unknown. Through a sample-barcoded 5' primer and a J-beta primer mix, a second PCR was run for about 6 to 12 cycles. Each cDNA molecule was tagged by a template-switch adaptor that had 12 random nucleotides. Using its own MiXCR run on the 5' RACE reads, TCRdb lists one record per CDR3 protein. The profile shows 800,000 or so distinct CDR3 sequences, around 50% of them singletons. The data originate from a study of blood T cells in healthy people across ages. About the research overall: Roughly one uniquely barcoded beta molecule per two T cells was captured. Study-level results: Per million T cells, TCR beta diversity dropped roughly linearly as age increased. Unsorted PBMCs blocked a conclusive comparison of naive and antigen-experienced cells.

The CDR3 is made up of 14 amino acids. Trimming left V 3 bases short and J 6 bases short, with 13 bases between. Germline CDR1 and CDR2: MDHEN and SYDVKM. The receptor was derived from a man at least 80 years old in good health. The rearrangement links TRBV28 to TRBJ2-3; D remains ambiguous. The specimen sequenced was blood. The CDR3 is CASSFGRYEDTQYF. The CDR3 DNA reads TGTGCCAGCAGTTTCGGAAGGTACGAGGATACGCAGTATTTT.